Listed here are 16 T cell receptor beta chains from one sample, sequenced in a study of blood T cell repertoires in COVID-19. Produced via immunoSEQ multiplex PCR; TCRdb's table is partial and in-frame only. The data contain about 370,000 clones, about 87% of them seen just once; the ten biggest clones take up roughly 10%. Sequenced: peripheral blood. The origin of the receptors is a woman in her 30s with COVID-19, enrolled during active disease.

This chain joins TRBV14 and TRBJ2-1; TRBD2 aligns across 7 bases. This CDR3 is built from 15 residues. Trimming took 4 bases from V and 4 from J; bases not matched to a gene: 7. Germline CDR1 reads SGHDN; CDR2 reads FVKESK. The CDR3 nucleotides are TGTGCCAGCAGCCCTTGGAGCGGGGATTACAATGAGCAGTTCTTC. Translated: CASSPWSGDYNEQFF.

The chain links TRBV28 to TRBJ1-5; D is unresolved. This CDR3 spans 14 amino acids. V was cut by 2 bases and J by 11 bases, with 16 bases left in between. In germline, CDR1 is MDHEN, CDR2 SYDVKM. CDR3: CASSLVLARGAQHF. The CDR3 bases are TGTGCCAGCAGTTTAGTTCTAGCTCGGGGAGCCCAGCATTTT.

The chain uses TRBV27 and TRBJ2-1; the match to TRBD2 covers 8 bases. Germline values: CDR1 MNHEY, CDR2 SMNVEV (reference sequence). V gave up 3 bases and J gave up 4 bases; unmatched junction bases: 8. CDR3 length equals 16 residues. CDR3 protein: CASSFLGTSFYNEQFF. CDR3 nucleotides: TGTGCCAGCAGTTTCCTCGGGACTAGTTTTTACAATGAGCAGTTCTTC.

The chain is built from TRBV19 and TRBJ2-7; TRBD1 matches 10 bases. V lost 9 bases to trimming and J lost 2 bases; unmatched junction nucleotides: 4. The CDR3 has 13 amino acids. The germline V gene has CDR1 LNHDA and CDR2 SQIVND (reference sequence). The CDR3: CASHGQGAYEQYF. In DNA form, the CDR3 reads TGTGCCAGCCATGGACAGGGGGCCTACGAGCAGTACTTC.

The J gene is TRBJ2-5, the V gene TRBV5-1; possible D gene TRBD2, 6 bases. This CDR3 is built from 15 residues. Germline loops: CDR1 SGHRS, CDR2 YFSETQ. Trimming pared 5 bases from V and 7 bases from J, leaving 21 bases between. This CDR3 is CASRSGVETQRTQYF. The CDR3 DNA follows: TGCGCCAGCAGGTCGGGAGTGGAGACCCAAAGGACCCAGTACTTC. Drawing the rest from reference TRBV5-1 and TRBJ2-5, the complete variable domain is KAGVTQTPRYLIKTRGQQVTLSCSPISGHRSVSWYQQTPGQGLQFLFEYFSETQRNKGNFPGRFSGRQFSNSRSEMNVSTLELGDSALYLCASRSGVETQRTQYFGPGTRLLVL.

The chain links TRBV5-1 to TRBJ2-5; a weak D match, TRBD2 (6 bases). The germline CDR1 and CDR2 sequences are SGHRS and YFSETQ. There are 15 residues in the CDR3. Deletions cut 0 bases from V and 4 bases from J, with 13 bases between. The CDR3 protein is CASSLEPTGVETQYF. The CDR3 DNA reads TGCGCCAGCAGCTTGGAACCGACGGGAGTAGAGACCCAGTACTTC.

The J gene is TRBJ2-3, the V gene TRBV5-5, with D possibly TRBD2 on 6 matching bases. CDR1 is SGHKS and CDR2 is YYEKEE in the germline V gene (reference sequence). The CDR3 consists of 17 residues. The V end was cut by 4 bases, the J end by 6 bases, with 24 bases between. The CDR3 here is CASSRGGVFVNSDTQYF. CDR3 sequence (DNA): TGTGCCAGCAGCCGAGGAGGGGTATTCGTTAACTCGGATACGCAGTATTTT.

The chain couples TRBV4-3 to TRBJ2-7; TRBD2 matches at 11 bases. The CDR3 totals 16 residues. In germline, CDR1 is LGHNA, CDR2 YSLEER. V was clipped by 0 bases and J by 1 base; unmatched bases: 2. CDR3 DNA sequence: TGCGCCAGCAGCCAAGATCGGACTAGCGGGTCCTACGAGCAGTACTTC. Translating it yields CASSQDRTSGSYEQYF.

This clone occurred once. This chain connects TRBV5-8 to TRBJ1-2; D is perhaps TRBD1 (5 bases). Germline V gene lookup returns CDR1 SGHTS and CDR2 YDEGEE. CDR3 length: 13 residues. The V gene lost 0 bases and the J gene lost 4 bases, with 7 bases spanning the gap. The CDR3 sequence: CASSLGRGYGYTF. The CDR3, as DNA: TGTGCCAGCAGCTTGGGTAGGGGCTATGGCTACACCTTC.

V is TRBV5-4 and J is TRBJ1-4, with D uncertain. CDR1 and CDR2 (germline): SGHNT, YYREEE (reference sequence). Between the trimmed V and J ends, which lost 1 base and 10 bases, there was a span of 11 bases. This CDR3 is 13 amino acids long. The CDR3 DNA reads as TGTGCCAGCAGCTTGCAGGAGGTTGGAAAACTGTTTTTT. This gives the protein CASSLQEVGKLFF.

This clone was seen more than once but under ten times. The rearrangement links TRBV7-6 to TRBJ2-5; 8 nucleotides match TRBD1. The length of the CDR3 is 17 residues. Germline V gene lookup returns CDR1 SGHVS and CDR2 FNYEAQ. The junction had 10 bases not matched to a gene; V was cut back by 3 bases and J by 1 base. CDR3 loop: CASSFLAAGTGQETQYF. The CDR3 nucleotides read TGTGCCAGCAGCTTTTTGGCCGCCGGGACAGGCCAAGAGACCCAGTACTTC.

This clone was seen once. This rearrangement joins TRBV6-2 or TRBV6-3 to TRBJ2-1, with 9 bases aligning to TRBD2. The germline V gene has CDR1 MNHEY and CDR2 SVGEGT. V trimming: 5 bases; J trimming: 7 bases; junction bases outside the gene matches: 12. The CDR3 sequence is 16 residues long. Here the CDR3 DNA reads TGTGCCAGCAGTCCAACGACTAGCGGCGGTTTGAATGAGCAGTTCTTC. It specifies CASSPTTSGGLNEQFF.

V and J are TRBV2 and TRBJ2-2, with D possibly being TRBD2 (5 bases). The germline V gene has CDR1 SNHLY and CDR2 FYNNEI. This CDR3 is 16 amino acids long. Trimming removed 5 bases from V and 2 bases from J, with 15 bases in between. The CDR3 sequence is CASSPRRSPNTGELFF. The CDR3 DNA sequence: TGTGCCAGCAGTCCTAGGAGGTCCCCCAACACCGGGGAGCTGTTTTTT.

The chain couples TRBV4-3 to TRBJ1-4; unclear D gene. CDR1 is LGHNA, CDR2 YSLEER, per germline. This CDR3 is 14 amino acids long. V was trimmed by 0 bases and J by 8 bases, leaving 10 bases between them. The CDR3 is CASSQDWAKEKLFF. The CDR3 coding sequence is TGCGCCAGCAGCCAAGATTGGGCAAAAGAAAAACTGTTTTTT.

The chain has TRBV5-1 and TRBJ1-2, with D tentatively TRBD1 (6 bases). V was trimmed by 1 base and J by 6 bases, leaving 16 bases between them. The CDR3 runs to 15 residues. Germline V gene sequence: CDR1 SGHRS, CDR2 YFSETQ. The DNA for the CDR3 is TGCGCCAGCAGCTTGTCGGTGCAGGGGATTAATGGCTACACCTTC. Translated, it gives CASSLSVQGINGYTF.

The chain couples TRBV12-3 or TRBV12-4 to TRBJ2-3, with no clear D. This CDR3 has 11 amino acids. Trimming shortened V by 6 bases and J by 2 bases, and 3 bases separated the two germline ends. The CDR3 sequence is CASSITDTQYF. In DNA, the CDR3 is TGTGCCAGCAGCATCACAGATACGCAGTATTTT.